The T cell receptor (beta chain) described here comes from a study of CD8 T cells in Susac syndrome. Notes on the study in general: It was acknowledged in the study that the number of individuals who were included in its TCR sequencing and HLA analysis was relatively small.

Blood CD8+ and CD4+ T cells underwent high-throughput TCR beta sequencing. Negative isolation yielded CD4+ and CD8+ T cells, and FACS enriched TEMRA cells. CDR1 and CDR2 (germline): SGHVS, FQNEAQ. V trimming: 4 bases; J trimming: 7 bases; junction bases outside the gene matches: 15. CDR3 length: 17 amino acids. RNA in amounts of about 0.5 to 1 ug was reverse transcribed with random hexamers. An immunoSEQ multiplex PCR generated amplified TCR beta CDR3 products spanning 54 Vbeta and 13 Jbeta. From the immunoSEQ multiplex PCR reads, TCRdb called clonotypes with MiXCR, one entry per CDR3 protein. The sample records 150,000 to 200,000 distinct CDR3 sequences, around 93% being singletons. To note about this clonotype: Its matching antigen is unknown.

The sequence was obtained from a human donor in good health. Source material: CD4+ T cells from PBMCs. This sequence joins TRBV7-8 and TRBJ2-7; the match to TRBD2 covers 11 bases. The CDR3 loop reads CASSSKTSGGFIGEQYF. The CDR3, as DNA: TGTGCCAGCAGCTCCAAAACTAGCGGGGGTTTCATAGGGGAGCAGTACTTC.